Each of the 23 T cell receptor beta chains below was sequenced from the same sample in a study of cytotoxic CD8 clonotypes in ibrutinib-treated CLL. Using immunoSEQ multiplex PCR, the repertoire was profiled, and TCRdb retains in-frame clones only, with some absent. This sample has about 97,000 clones; roughly 80% occur once, and the top ten carry around 24%. Sequenced material: PBMCs, taken after 24 months of ibrutinib treatment. The origin of the receptors is a human donor with chronic lymphocytic leukemia.

V usage is TRBV30 and J usage is TRBJ2-7, with TRBD1 matching 10 bases. V gave up 3 bases and J gave up 7 bases; unmatched junction bases: 21. The CDR3 contains 18 residues. Germline V CDR1 and CDR2: GTSNPN, SVGIG (reference sequence). CDR3 in amino acids: CAWSPISAAWTGGREQYF. The CDR3 DNA is TGTGCCTGGAGCCCTATCAGTGCGGCCTGGACAGGGGGTCGGGAGCAGTACTTC.

This clone was seen once. The rearrangement uses TRBV27 and TRBJ1-5; the match to TRBD1 covers 11 bases. V trimming: 5 bases; J trimming: 5 bases; junction bases outside the gene matches: 8. This CDR3 has 16 residues. Per the germline V gene, CDR1 is MNHEY and CDR2 is SMNVEV (reference sequence). CDR3 coding DNA: TGTGCCAGCAGTCAATATGGACAGGGGGCCTATCAGCCCCAGCATTTT. It codes for CASSQYGQGAYQPQHF.

This clone was recorded once. The V call is TRBV28, the J call TRBJ2-7; D is unresolved. The CDR3 extends over 13 amino acids. Trimming pared 7 bases from V and 1 base from J, leaving 11 bases between. Germline-derived CDR1 and CDR2 are MDHEN and SYDVKM. CDR3 in amino acids: CASTGLRSYEQYF. DNA of the CDR3: TGTGCCAGCACGGGCCTTAGATCCTACGAGCAGTACTTC.

The chain couples TRBV7-9 to TRBJ2-6; 7 bases match TRBD1. This CDR3 spans 16 amino acids. With 5 bases clipped from V and 0 bases from J, the junction kept 4 bases outside the gene matches. CDR1 and CDR2 from the germline V gene are SEHNR and FQNEAQ (reference sequence). CDR3 in DNA: TGTGCCAGCAGCCCCGGGACAGTCTCTGGGGCCAACGTCCTGACTTTC. Encoded protein: CASSPGTVSGANVLTF.

The chain couples TRBV5-5 to TRBJ2-3; a possible D gene is TRBD2 (5 bases). The germline V and J ends were trimmed by 0 bases and 4 bases, with 15 bases remaining between them. The germline CDR1 and CDR2 sequences are SGHKS and YYEKEE (reference sequence). The CDR3 runs 16 residues. The CDR3 bases are TGTGCCAGCAGCTTGGCAGCTAGCTTCGGCGCAGATACGCAGTATTTT. Translated, it gives CASSLAASFGADTQYF.

The rearrangement joins TRBV5-1 to TRBJ2-7; TRBD1 aligns across 8 bases. Germline trimming cut 4 bases from V and 7 bases from J; bases unmatched to any gene: 10. Germline V CDR1 and CDR2: SGHRS, YFSETQ. The CDR3 is made up of 14 amino acids. The CDR3 DNA sequence: TGCGCCAGCAGCACAGGACAGGGTTCAGAAGAGCAGTACTTC. Its protein product is CASSTGQGSEEQYF.

CDR3 nucleotide sequence: TGTGCCAGCAGTTCTAGCGGGAGAGACAATGAGCAGTTCTTC. Translating it yields CASSSSGRDNEQFF. V gene TRBV6-4 combines with J gene TRBJ2-1; 10 positions match TRBD2. The CDR3 is 14 amino acids. J gave up 5 bases and V 5 bases, and 3 bases lay outside the gene matches. Germline values: CDR1 MRHNA, CDR2 SNTAGT.

Only one count was recorded for this clone. The rearrangement links TRBV6-1 to TRBJ2-7; D is unclear. The CDR3 loop spans 13 amino acids. Trimming stripped 2 bases from V and 3 bases from J, with 8 bases between. Germline CDR1 is MNHNS and CDR2 is SASEGT. The CDR3 DNA is TGTGCCAGCAGTGAACCTGGCAGCTACGAGCAGTACTTC. This translates into CASSEPGSYEQYF.

This chain joins TRBV5-1 and TRBJ1-4; TRBD1 aligns across 7 bases. From germline, CDR1 is SGHRS and CDR2 YFSETQ. The CDR3 has 15 residues. V trimming: 3 bases; J trimming: 8 bases; junction bases outside the gene matches: 10. The CDR3 region has the DNA TGCGCCAGCAGCTCAGGGGGGAGCAGGAGCGAAAAACTGTTTTTT. This encodes CASSSGGSRSEKLFF.

In this sample, this clone turned up a few times. V is TRBV7-2 and J is TRBJ1-5; D is possibly TRBD1 (5 bases). Germline V lookup: CDR1 SGHTA, CDR2 FQGNSA. CDR3 length: 15 amino acids. Trimming shortened V by 2 bases and J by 3 bases, and 11 bases separated the two germline ends. The CDR3 DNA reads TGTGCCAGCAGCTTATACGGGACGGCCAATCAGCCCCAGCATTTT. Translated: CASSLYGTANQPQHF.

The rearrangement joins TRBV6-5 to TRBJ2-7; TRBD2 agrees at 10 bases. The CDR3 runs 14 residues. Germline CDR1 MNHEY, CDR2 SVGAGI. Trimming cost V 7 bases and J 5 bases; bases outside gene matches: 8. CDR3 sequence (DNA): TGTGCCAGCACTCCGGGACTAGCGCCGCACGAGCAGTACTTC. It is translated as CASTPGLAPHEQYF.

The rearrangement links TRBV9 to TRBJ1-3, with 7 bases matching TRBD1. This CDR3 contains 14 residues. V shed 4 bases and J 2 bases; nucleotides not matched to a gene: 3. CDR1 is SGDLS and CDR2 is YYNGEE in the germline V gene. The DNA of the CDR3 is TGTGCCAGCAGCTCGACAGGGACTGGAAACACCATATATTTT. It yields the protein CASSSTGTGNTIYF.

A few counts support this clone. The chain joins TRBV11-3 to TRBJ2-7; TRBD1 aligns across 9 bases. V gave up 3 bases and J gave up 4 bases; unmatched junction bases: 4. Germline CDR1 and CDR2: SGHNT and YENEEA. The CDR3 has 14 residues. The CDR3 reads CASSLTGQGYEQYF. CDR3 bases: TGTGCCAGCAGCTTGACGGGACAGGGATACGAGCAGTACTTC. Combining the CDR3 with reference TRBV11-3 and TRBJ2-7 gives the whole variable domain EAGVVQSPRYKIIEKKQPVAFWCNPISGHNTLYWYLQNLGQGPELLIRYENEEAVDDSQLPKDRFSAERLKGVDSTLKIQPAELGDSAVYLCASSLTGQGYEQYFGPGTRLTVT.

The count of this clone is one. CDR3 sequence reads: CASSPWGTGSYEQYF. The CDR3 DNA follows: TGTGCCAGCAGCCCCTGGGGGACAGGTAGCTACGAGCAGTACTTC. The rearrangement joins TRBV28 to TRBJ2-7, with TRBD1 identical over 8 bases. Unmatched junction bases numbered 10, after V lost 6 bases and J lost 3 bases. CDR3 length: 15 residues. Germline lookup yields CDR1 MDHEN and CDR2 SYDVKM.

The J gene is TRBJ1-2, the V gene TRBV28; D possibly corresponds to TRBD1 (5 bases). This CDR3 region has 13 residues. In germline, CDR1 is MDHEN, CDR2 SYDVKM. With 3 bases removed from V and 6 bases from J, the gap between germline ends came to 11 bases. This CDR3 is CASSFPGTNGYTF. The CDR3 DNA is TGTGCCAGCAGTTTCCCGGGGACTAATGGCTACACCTTC.

The genes are TRBV29-1 and TRBJ2-3; 16 nucleotides align to TRBD2. Germline loops: CDR1 SQVTM, CDR2 ANQGSEA. The CDR3 loop spans 15 amino acids. Unmatched junction bases numbered 6, after V lost 7 bases and J lost 5 bases. The CDR3 coding sequence is TGCAGCGGAACCGGGACTAGCGGGAGGGTAGATACGCAGTATTTT. This gives the protein CSGTGTSGRVDTQYF.

This clone was seen a few times. The chain uses TRBV5-6 and TRBJ1-4, with TRBD1 matching over 8 bases. The CDR3 contains 13 residues. Germline trimming cut 4 bases from V and 13 bases from J; bases unmatched to any gene: 9. Germline assignment: CDR1 SGHDT and CDR2 YYEEEE. Written as DNA, the CDR3 is TGTGCCAGCAGCCTAGGACAGGGACGGACACTGTTTTTT. This encodes CASSLGQGRTLFF.

This chain links TRBV5-1 with TRBJ2-1, with a tentative D call TRBD2 (6 bases). Germline V lookup: CDR1 SGHRS, CDR2 YFSETQ. The CDR3 spans 13 residues. V was pared by 4 bases and J by 6 bases, with 11 bases between. The CDR3 loop is CASSRGDFNEQFF. The CDR3 nucleotides read TGCGCCAGCAGCCGTGGGGACTTCAATGAGCAGTTCTTC.

The CDR3 loop is CASNLQGINEKLFF. The CDR3, as DNA: TGTGCCAGCAATTTACAGGGAATTAATGAAAAACTGTTTTTT. This chain links TRBV2 with TRBJ1-4, with a tentative D call TRBD1 (6 bases). The germline V and J ends were trimmed by 7 bases and 4 bases, with 13 bases remaining between them. This CDR3 has 14 residues. CDR1 and CDR2 (germline): SNHLY, FYNNEI. Based on the CDR3 plus reference TRBV2 and TRBJ1-4, the full variable domain is EPEVTQTPSHQVTQMGQEVILRCVPISNHLYFYWYRQILGQKVEFLVSFYNNEISEKSEIFDDQFSVERPDGSNFTLKIRSTKLEDSAMYFCASNLQGINEKLFFGSGTQLSVL.

This sequence joins TRBV6-6 and TRBJ2-4; the D is unclear. The CDR3 sequence is 15 residues long. Germline CDR1 and CDR2: MNHNY and SVGAGI (reference sequence). V was clipped by 0 bases and J by 0 bases, with 6 bases between them. CDR3 in amino acids: CASSYSGLAKNIQYF. CDR3 DNA: TGTGCCAGCAGTTACTCGGGCTTAGCCAAAAACATTCAGTACTTC.

The chain has TRBV11-2 and TRBJ2-3; D perhaps matches TRBD2 (5 bases). V was pared by 5 bases and J by 0 bases, with 12 bases between. CDR1 SGHAT and CDR2 FQNNGV come from the germline V gene. CDR3 length: 15 amino acids. The CDR3 nucleotides are TGTGCCAGCAGCCGGACTTCTTCTAGCACAGATACGCAGTATTTT. Its translation: CASSRTSSSTDTQYF.

This clone was picked up a small number of times. The chain employs TRBV28 and TRBJ2-7; 11 nucleotides align to TRBD2. CDR1 MDHEN and CDR2 SYDVKM come from the germline V gene. This CDR3 spans 18 amino acids. The V and J ends lost 3 bases and 4 bases, in that order; junction bases with no gene match: 14. CDR3 amino acids: CASSFPGTSGTSLYEQYF. The CDR3 DNA is TGTGCCAGCAGTTTCCCCGGGACTAGCGGAACCTCCCTTTACGAGCAGTACTTC.

J is TRBJ2-3 and V is TRBV6-4, with TRBD1 matching over 7 bases. Trimming removed 2 bases from V and 3 bases from J; junction bases left unmatched: 5. CDR3 length: 15 amino acids. Germline assignment: CDR1 MRHNA and CDR2 SNTAGT. The CDR3 bases are TGTGCCAGCAGTGACGATTGGACAGGTACAGATACGCAGTATTTT. It yields the protein CASSDDWTGTDTQYF.